These T cell receptor beta chains were read from a single sample in a study of blood T cell repertoires in COVID-19. Method: immunoSEQ multiplex PCR; TCRdb's copy keeps in-frame clones and lacks some. The data contain roughly 300,000 clones, roughly nine tenths of them seen just once; the ten biggest clones take up 5% to 7.5%. Sequenced: peripheral blood. These receptors all come from a man aged 18 to 30 who had recovered from COVID-19. The CDR3 runs from the conserved cysteine through the conserved F or W. The D gene is left open where the match is weak. Clone size, where shown, is once, few, many, or a class for clones that have expanded.

>.|13|.|TRBV4-3|TRBJ1-1
CASSQDRGGWAFF
TGCGCCAGCAGCCAAGATCGGGGAGGGTGGGCTTTCTTT
>few|13|.|TRBV29-1|TRBJ1-3
CSVEEGGGNTIYF
TGCAGCGTTGAAGAGGGGGGTGGAAACACCATATATTTT
>.|16|.|TRBV3-1/TRBV3-2|TRBJ2-7
CASSQAGLESSYEQYF
TGTGCCAGCAGCCAAGCCGGACTGGAGAGCTCCTACGAGCAGTACTTC
>.|11|.|TRBV12-3/TRBV12-4|TRBJ1-1
CASSLGPGAFF
TGTGCCAGCAGTTTAGGTCCAGGAGCTTTCTTT
>few|15|.|TRBV11-3|TRBJ2-7
CASSSIGSGSYEQYF
TGTGCCAGCAGCTCGATCGGGTCCGGGTCCTACGAGCAGTACTTC
>.|14|.|TRBV2|TRBJ1-1
CASSRTDFSTEAFF
TGTGCCAGCAGCAGGACAGATTTTTCCACTGAAGCTTTCTTT
>once|15|TRBD1|TRBV9|TRBJ1-3
CASSPTGADGNTIYF
TGTGCCAGCAGCCCGACAGGGGCGGATGGAAACACCATATATTTT
>.|13|TRBD2|TRBV6-5|TRBJ2-5
CASSPLREGTQYF
TGTGCCAGCAGTCCCCTGCGGGAGGGGACCCAGTACTTC
>.|13|.|TRBV11-2|TRBJ1-1
CASSLPPDSEAFF
TGTGCCAGCAGCTTACCCCCGGACAGTGAAGCTTTCTTT
>.|13|.|TRBV19|TRBJ1-1
CASSLYSSAEAFF
TGTGCCAGTAGTCTGTACAGTTCCGCTGAAGCTTTCTTT
>.|17|TRBD2|TRBV2|TRBJ2-7
CASSWTSGRTLSYEQYF
TGTGCCAGCAGTTGGACTAGCGGGAGGACCCTCTCCTACGAGCAGTACTTC
>.|13|.|TRBV6-6|TRBJ1-4
CASQIATNEKLFF
TGTGCCAGCCAGATTGCAACTAATGAAAAACTGTTTTTT
>.|18|TRBD1|TRBV15|TRBJ1-5
CATSRTGDFVYSNQPQHF
TGTGCCACCAGCAGGACAGGGGACTTCGTTTATAGCAATCAGCCCCAGCATTTT
>.|14|.|TRBV4-1|TRBJ1-4
CASSLRDGDEKLFF
TGCGCCAGCAGCCTCCGAGACGGGGATGAAAAACTGTTTTTT
>.|15|.|TRBV5-4|TRBJ1-2
CASSGGGTPSDGYTF
TGTGCCAGCAGCGGAGGTGGGACACCCAGCGATGGCTACACCTTC
>.|18|TRBD1|TRBV4-3|TRBJ1-2
CASSQGFYRTGDHYGYTF
TGCGCCAGCAGCCAAGGCTTTTACCGGACAGGAGACCACTATGGCTACACCTTC
>.|14|.|TRBV6-5|TRBJ1-2
CASSYLGGSYGYTF
TGTGCCAGCAGTTACCTCGGGGGATCCTATGGCTACACCTTC
>.|13|.|TRBV5-4|TRBJ1-2
CASTLGGQNGYTF
TGTGCCAGCACCCTGGGGGGGCAGAATGGCTACACCTTC
>.|11|.|TRBV2|TRBJ2-7
CATHRSYEQYF
TGTGCCACCCACCGGTCCTACGAGCAGTACTTC
>.|14|.|TRBV10-1|TRBJ2-5
CASRQAPGSQTQYF
TGCGCCAGCAGACAGGCCCCGGGTAGTCAGACCCAGTACTTC
>once|14|.|TRBV18|TRBJ2-3
CASSRLLVTDTQYF
TGTGCCAGCTCACGGCTCCTGGTGACAGATACGCAGTATTTT
>.|13|.|TRBV10-3|TRBJ2-1
CAISEAVYNEQFF
TGTGCCATCAGTGAAGCGGTATACAATGAGCAGTTCTTC
>.|14|.|TRBV9|TRBJ1-2
CASSVGRDNYGYTF
TGTGCCAGCAGCGTAGGCAGGGATAACTATGGCTACACCTTC
>.|14|.|TRBV19|TRBJ1-1
CASSNRGMNTEAFF
TGTGCCAGTAGTAACCGGGGTATGAACACTGAAGCTTTCTTT
>.|15|TRBD2|TRBV30|TRBJ2-5
CACTRLAGSIKTQYF
TGTGCCTGTACCCGACTAGCGGGAAGTATAAAGACCCAGTACTTC
>.|13|TRBD2|TRBV20-1|TRBJ2-7
CSASRSGTYEQYF
TGCAGTGCTAGTAGGAGCGGGACCTACGAGCAGTACTTC